The subject of this entry is one TCR beta chain. Its antigen is currently unknown. Sequencing was performed with immunoSEQ multiplex PCR; in TCRdb, only in-frame clones are kept and a portion is missing. The sample has 350,000 to 450,000 clones; approximately 90% are singletons. This sample is drawn from a study of Ad26.COV2.S vaccination and SARS-CoV-2 variants. Study conclusions and caveats: The TCR breadth and depth analyses may have produced an underestimate of total T cell responses. Substantial breadth was reported for post-vaccination spike-specific CD8+ and CD4+ T cells. Vaccine and placebo recipients had similar non-spike TCR breadth.

V shed 3 bases, J shed 4 bases, and the junction held 7 bases outside the gene matches. In germline, CDR1 is LGHNA, CDR2 YSLEER. The CDR3 contains 15 residues. This TCR came from a human donor who had recovered from COVID-19. The chain uses TRBV4-3 and TRBJ2-7; 9 bases agree with TRBD1. The input for sequencing was peripheral blood, taken after recovery from COVID-19. CDR3 sequence (DNA): TGCGCCAGCAGCCAGACCGGGACAGGGCATTACGAGCAGTACTTC. Translating gives CASSQTGTGHYEQYF.